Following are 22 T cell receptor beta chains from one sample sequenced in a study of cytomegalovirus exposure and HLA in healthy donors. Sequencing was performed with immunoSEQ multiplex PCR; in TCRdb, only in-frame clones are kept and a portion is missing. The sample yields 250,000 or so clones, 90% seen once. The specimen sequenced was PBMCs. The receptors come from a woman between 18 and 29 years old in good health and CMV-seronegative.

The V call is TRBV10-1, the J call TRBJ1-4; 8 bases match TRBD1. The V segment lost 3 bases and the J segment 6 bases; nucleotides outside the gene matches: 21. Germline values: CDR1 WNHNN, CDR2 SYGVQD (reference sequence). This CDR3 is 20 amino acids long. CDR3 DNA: TGCGCCAGCAGTGAACAGGGGGAGTTTTTTTGTGCCCAAGACTATGAAAAACTGTTTTTT. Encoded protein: CASSEQGEFFCAQDYEKLFF.

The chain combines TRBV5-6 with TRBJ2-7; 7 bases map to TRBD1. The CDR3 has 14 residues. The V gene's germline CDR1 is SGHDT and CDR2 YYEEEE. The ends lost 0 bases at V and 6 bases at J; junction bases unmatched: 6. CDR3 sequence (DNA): TGTGCCAGCAGCTTGGGAGGGGGCGGTTCCGAGCAGTACTTC. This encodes CASSLGGGGSEQYF.

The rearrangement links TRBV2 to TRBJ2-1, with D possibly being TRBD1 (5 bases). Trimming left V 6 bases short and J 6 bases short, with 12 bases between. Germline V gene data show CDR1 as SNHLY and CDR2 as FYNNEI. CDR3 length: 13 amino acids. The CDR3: CASSAGLGNEQFF. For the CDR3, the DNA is TGTGCCAGCAGCGCAGGGTTAGGCAATGAGCAGTTCTTC.

CDR3 sequence reads: CASGTGGTGELFF. The DNA for the CDR3 is TGCGCCAGCGGGACAGGGGGAACCGGGGAGCTGTTTTTT. The V gene is TRBV5-1, the J gene TRBJ2-2; 11 bases are shared with TRBD1. V lost 7 bases, J lost 5 bases, and 1 base stayed unmatched. This CDR3 comprises 13 residues. CDR1 and CDR2 (germline): SGHRS, YFSETQ.

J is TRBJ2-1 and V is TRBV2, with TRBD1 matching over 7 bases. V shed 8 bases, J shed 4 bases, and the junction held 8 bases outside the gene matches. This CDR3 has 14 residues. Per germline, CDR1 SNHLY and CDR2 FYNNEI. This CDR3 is CASSDRALYNEQFF. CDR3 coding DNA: TGTGCCAGCTCTGACAGGGCCCTTTACAATGAGCAGTTCTTC.

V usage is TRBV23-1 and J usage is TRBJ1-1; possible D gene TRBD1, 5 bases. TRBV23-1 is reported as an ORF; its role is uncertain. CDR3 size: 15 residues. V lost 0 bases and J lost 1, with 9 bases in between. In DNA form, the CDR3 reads TGCGCCAGCAGTCAATCGTCCGGACAGAACACTGAAGCTTTCTTT. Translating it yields CASSQSSGQNTEAFF.

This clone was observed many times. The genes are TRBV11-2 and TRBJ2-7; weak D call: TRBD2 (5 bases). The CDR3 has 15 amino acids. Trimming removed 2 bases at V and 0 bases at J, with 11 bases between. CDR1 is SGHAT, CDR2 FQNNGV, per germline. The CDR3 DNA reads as TGTGCCAGCAGCTTAAGCCGGGGAACCTCCTACGAGCAGTACTTC. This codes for CASSLSRGTSYEQYF.

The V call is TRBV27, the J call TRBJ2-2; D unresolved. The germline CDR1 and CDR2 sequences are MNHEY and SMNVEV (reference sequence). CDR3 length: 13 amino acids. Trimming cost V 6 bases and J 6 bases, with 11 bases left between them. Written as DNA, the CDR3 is TGTGCCAGCAGACAAACATTGGCCGGGGAGCTGTTTTTT. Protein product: CASRQTLAGELFF.

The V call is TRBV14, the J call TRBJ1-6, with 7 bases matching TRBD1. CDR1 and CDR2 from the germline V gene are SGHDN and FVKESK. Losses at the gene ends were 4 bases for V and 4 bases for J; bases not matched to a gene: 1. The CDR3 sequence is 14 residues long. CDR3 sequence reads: CASSPGQYNSPLHF. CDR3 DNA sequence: TGTGCCAGCAGCCCGGGACAGTATAATTCACCCCTCCACTTT.

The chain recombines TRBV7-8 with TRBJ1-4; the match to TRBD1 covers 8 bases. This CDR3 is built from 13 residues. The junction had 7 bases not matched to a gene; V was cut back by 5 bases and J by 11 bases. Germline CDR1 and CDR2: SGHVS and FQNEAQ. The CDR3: CASSTRTGWKLFF. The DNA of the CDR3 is TGTGCCAGCAGCACCCGGACAGGGTGGAAACTGTTTTTT.

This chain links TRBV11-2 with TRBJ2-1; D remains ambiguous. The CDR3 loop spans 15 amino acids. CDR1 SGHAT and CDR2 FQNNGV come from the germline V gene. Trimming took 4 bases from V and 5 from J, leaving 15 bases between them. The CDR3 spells CASSSHRYHDNEQFF. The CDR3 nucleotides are TGTGCCAGCAGCTCCCACCGGTACCACGACAATGAGCAGTTCTTC.

The CDR3 loop is CASSRGGNEQFF. The CDR3 nucleotides are TGTGCCAGCAGTCGGGGGGGCAATGAGCAGTTCTTC. The chain carries TRBV6-5 and TRBJ2-1; TRBD2 aligns across 8 bases. CDR3 size: 12 residues. Germline V gene data show CDR1 as MNHEY and CDR2 as SVGAGI. With V trimmed by 5 bases and J by 6 bases, 0 bases remained unmatched.

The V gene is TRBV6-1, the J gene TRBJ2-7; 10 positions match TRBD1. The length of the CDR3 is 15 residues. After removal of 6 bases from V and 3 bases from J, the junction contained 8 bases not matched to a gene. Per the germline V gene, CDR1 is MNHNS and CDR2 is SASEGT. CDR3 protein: CASRTGTGDFYEQYV. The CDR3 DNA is TGTGCCAGCAGAACTGGGACAGGGGATTTCTACGAGCAGTACGTC.

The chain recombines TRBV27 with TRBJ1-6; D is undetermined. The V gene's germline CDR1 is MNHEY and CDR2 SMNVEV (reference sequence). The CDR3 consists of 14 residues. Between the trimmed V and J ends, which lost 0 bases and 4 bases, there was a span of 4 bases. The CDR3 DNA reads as TGTGCCAGCAGTTTATCTCTATATAATTCACCCCTCCACTTT. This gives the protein CASSLSLYNSPLHF.

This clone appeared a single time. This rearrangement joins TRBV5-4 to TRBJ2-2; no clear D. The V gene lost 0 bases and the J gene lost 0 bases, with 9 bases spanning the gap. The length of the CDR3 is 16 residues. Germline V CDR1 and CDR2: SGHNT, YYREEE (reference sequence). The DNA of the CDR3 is TGTGCCAGCAGCTTGGAAGACAAAGCGAACACCGGGGAGCTGTTTTTT. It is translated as CASSLEDKANTGELFF.

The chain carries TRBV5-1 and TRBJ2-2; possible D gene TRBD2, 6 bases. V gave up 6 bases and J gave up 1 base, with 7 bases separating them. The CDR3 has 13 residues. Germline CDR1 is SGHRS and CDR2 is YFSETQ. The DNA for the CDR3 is TGCGCCAGCAATAGCGGGAACACCGGGGAGCTGTTTTTT. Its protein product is CASNSGNTGELFF.

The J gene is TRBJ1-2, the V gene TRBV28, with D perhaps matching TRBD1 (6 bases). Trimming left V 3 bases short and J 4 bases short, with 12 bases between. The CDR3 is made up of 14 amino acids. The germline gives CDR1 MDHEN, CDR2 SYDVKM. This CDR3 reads CASSFGQKTYGYTF. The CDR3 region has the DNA TGTGCCAGCAGTTTCGGACAGAAAACCTATGGCTACACCTTC.

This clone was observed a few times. The CDR3 DNA follows: TGCGCCAGCAGCGCGGGGGGGCCCCAAGAGACCCAGTACTTC. Translated: CASSAGGPQETQYF. The chain recombines TRBV5-1 with TRBJ2-5; 9 bases fit TRBD2. The junction had 2 bases not matched to a gene; V was cut back by 4 bases and J by 1 base. This CDR3 spans 14 amino acids. CDR1 and CDR2 from the germline V gene are SGHRS and YFSETQ.

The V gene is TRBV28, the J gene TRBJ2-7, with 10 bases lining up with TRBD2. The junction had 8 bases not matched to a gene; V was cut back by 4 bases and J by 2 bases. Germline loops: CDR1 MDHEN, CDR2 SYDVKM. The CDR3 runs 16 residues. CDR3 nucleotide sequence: TGTGCCAGCAGTTCTAACCCTAGCGGGAGTGCCTACGAGCAGTACGTC. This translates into CASSSNPSGSAYEQYV.

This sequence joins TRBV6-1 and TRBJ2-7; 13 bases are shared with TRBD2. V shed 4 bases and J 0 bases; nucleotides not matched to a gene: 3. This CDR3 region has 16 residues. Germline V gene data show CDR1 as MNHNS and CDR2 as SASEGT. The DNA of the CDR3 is TGTGCCAGCAGTGTAACTAGCGGGGGGGGCTCCTACGAGCAGTACTTC. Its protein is CASSVTSGGGSYEQYF.

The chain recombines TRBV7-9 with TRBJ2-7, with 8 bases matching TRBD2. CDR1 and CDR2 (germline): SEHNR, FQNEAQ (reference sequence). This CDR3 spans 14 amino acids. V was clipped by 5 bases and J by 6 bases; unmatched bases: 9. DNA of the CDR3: TGTGCCAGCAGCCACGGGGGGGCCAAGGGCGAGCAGTACTTC. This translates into CASSHGGAKGEQYF.

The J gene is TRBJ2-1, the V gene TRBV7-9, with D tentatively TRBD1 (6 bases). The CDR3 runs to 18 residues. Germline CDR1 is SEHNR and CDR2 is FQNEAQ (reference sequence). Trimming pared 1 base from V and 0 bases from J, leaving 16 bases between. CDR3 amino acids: CASSLGGRGFSSYNEQFF. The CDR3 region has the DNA TGTGCCAGCAGCTTAGGGGGCAGGGGATTTTCCTCCTACAATGAGCAGTTCTTC.